The 28 T cell receptor beta chains below all came from one sample that was sequenced in a study of blood T cells in healthy people across ages. A J-beta primer mix and a sample-barcoded 5' primer were used in a second PCR of about 7 to 12 cycles. MiXCR, applied by TCRdb to the 5' RACE reads, yields one record per CDR3 protein. This sample carries about 1,500,000 distinct CDR3 sequences, roughly 27% of them seen once, and the ten largest clones take 7% to 9%. The sample consisted of blood. Receptor source: a woman aged 25 to 39 in good health.

The rearrangement links TRBV10-3 to TRBJ1-5; D is unclear. CDR1 is ENHRY and CDR2 is SYGVKD in the germline V gene. The CDR3 length is 13 residues. With 6 bases removed from V and 2 bases from J, the gap between germline ends came to 8 bases. CDR3 nucleotide sequence: TGTGCCATCAGGGACCGTGGCAATCAGCCCCAGCATTTT. Protein: CAIRDRGNQPQHF.

Only a few counts were recorded for this clonotype. The V and J genes are TRBV18 and TRBJ2-5; D may be TRBD2 (6 bases). The DNA end favors TRBJ2-7, so the J call may be wrong. The germline gives CDR1 KGHSH, CDR2 LQKENI. This CDR3 comprises 13 residues. The CDR3 DNA reads as TGTGCCAGCTCACCACCGGACGGGGGCGAGCAGTACTTC. Translation: CASSPPDGGEQYF.

This clonotype has at least ten counts. The chain combines TRBV10-3 with TRBJ2-7, with 8 bases aligning to TRBD1. CDR1 and CDR2 from the germline V gene are ENHRY and SYGVKD. The CDR3 loop spans 15 amino acids. Trimming at V came to 10 bases and at J to 2 bases, leaving 13 bases not matched to a gene. The CDR3 bases are TGTGCCACGCTACCGAGGGACAGGCAGACCTACGAGCAGTACTTC. Encoded protein: CATLPRDRQTYEQYF.

This clonotype has at least ten counts. V gene TRBV28 combines with J gene TRBJ2-1; possible D gene TRBD2, 5 bases. The CDR3 consists of 15 residues. Trimming removed 5 bases at V and 8 bases at J, with 19 bases between. Germline V gives CDR1 MDHEN, CDR2 SYDVKM. CDR3 amino acids: CASSRPGLASDEQFF. The CDR3 bases are TGTGCCAGCAGTAGGCCCGGACTGGCCTCTGATGAGCAGTTCTTC.

The chain employs TRBV28 and TRBJ2-5; weak D call: TRBD2 (5 bases). Germline assignment: CDR1 MDHEN and CDR2 SYDVKM. The CDR3 contains 14 residues. Trimming left V 3 bases short and J 7 bases short, with 15 bases between. The DNA of the CDR3 is TGTGCCAGCAGTTTTATTACCCCACGGGGGACCCAGTACTTC. Translation gives CASSFITPRGTQYF.

About this clonotype itself: A much larger clone lies a single base off, so this may be a read error. The chain couples TRBV5-1 to TRBJ1-5, with D possibly being TRBD1 (5 bases). Germline CDR1 SGHRS, CDR2 YFSETQ. Deletions cut 1 base from V and 1 base from J, with 9 bases between. This CDR3 spans 15 amino acids. The DNA of the CDR3 is TGCGCCAGCAGCTTGACCCCAGGGAGCAATCAGCCCCAGCATTTT. Translating gives CASSLTPGSNQPQHF.

The chain uses TRBV20-1 and TRBJ2-5; 9 nucleotides align to TRBD1. The V gene end was trimmed by 4 bases and the J gene end by 2 bases; junction bases not matched to a gene: 5. Germline V CDR1 and CDR2: DFQATT, SNEGSKA (reference sequence). The CDR3 is made up of 14 amino acids. CDR3 protein: CSATGTGPQETQYF. DNA for the CDR3: TGCAGTGCTACCGGGACAGGGCCTCAAGAGACCCAGTACTTC.

The chain combines TRBV12-3 or TRBV12-4 with TRBJ2-7; D may be TRBD1 (5 bases). CDR3 length equals 13 residues. Trimming left V 3 bases short and J 4 bases short, with 10 bases between. The CDR3 sequence: CASSFNRCYEQYF. The CDR3 DNA follows: TGTGCCAGCAGTTTCAACAGGTGTTACGAGCAGTACTTC.

The sample holds many counts of this clonotype. The chain joins TRBV5-1 to TRBJ2-7, with no clear D. Germline CDR1 reads SGHRS; CDR2 reads YFSETQ. V shed 3 bases and J shed 2 bases, with 9 bases lying between them. The CDR3 sequence is 13 residues long. The CDR3 bases are TGCGCCAGCAGCTCCACGACTCCCTACGAGCAGTACTTC. Translated, it gives CASSSTTPYEQYF. The whole variable domain, remainder taken from reference TRBV5-1 and TRBJ2-7, is KAGVTQTPRYLIKTRGQQVTLSCSPISGHRSVSWYQQTPGQGLQFLFEYFSETQRNKGNFPGRFSGRQFSNSRSEMNVSTLELGDSALYLCASSSTTPYEQYFGPGTRLTVT.

V gene TRBV7-3 combines with J gene TRBJ2-7; 10 bases match TRBD1. The CDR3 is 15 amino acids. The V gene end was trimmed by 3 bases and the J gene end by 2 bases; junction bases not matched to a gene: 4. The germline V gene encodes CDR1 SGHTA and CDR2 FQGTGA. This CDR3 reads CASSLGQGTTYEQYF. CDR3 DNA: TGTGCCAGCAGCTTGGGACAGGGGACTACCTACGAGCAGTACTTC.

This clonotype was observed many times. J is TRBJ1-5 and V is TRBV6-5; maybe TRBD1 (5 bases). V was cut by 6 bases and J by 4 bases, with 10 bases left in between. This CDR3 has 13 amino acids. Germline V lookup: CDR1 MNHEY, CDR2 SVGAGI. DNA of the CDR3: TGTGCCAGCAGACAGGAGGGTAATCAGCCCCAGCATTTT. Its translation: CASRQEGNQPQHF.

In its sample, this clonotype was seen many times. The chain employs TRBV4-1 and TRBJ2-1; D is possibly TRBD2 (6 bases). The CDR3 contains 16 residues. CDR1 and CDR2 from the germline V gene are MGHRA and YSYEKL. V dropped 0 bases and J dropped 4 bases, with 13 bases sitting between them. CDR3 sequence reads: CASSQELAEGYNEQFF. In DNA form, the CDR3 reads TGCGCCAGCAGCCAAGAGTTAGCGGAAGGGTACAATGAGCAGTTCTTC.

This sequence joins TRBV29-1 and TRBJ2-5, with 9 bases identical to TRBD2. V lost 6 bases and J lost 6; bases outside the gene matches: 5. The CDR3 has 12 residues. Germline V gives CDR1 SQVTM, CDR2 ANQGSEA. The CDR3 coding sequence is TGCAGCGTCTCTAGCGGGAAAAAGACCCAGTACTTC. Encoded protein: CSVSSGKKTQYF.

The chain is built from TRBV7-6 and TRBJ2-5, with D possibly matching TRBD1 (6 bases). Germline CDR1 is SGHVS and CDR2 is FNYEAQ. The CDR3 length is 14 residues. V was clipped by 6 bases and J by 5 bases, with 16 bases between them. The CDR3 loop reads CASRENRVGETQYF. CDR3 DNA sequence: TGTGCCAGCAGGGAAAACAGGGTAGGGGAGACCCAGTACTTC.

This clonotype occurred many times. The chain is built from TRBV5-1 and TRBJ1-4; TRBD1 aligns across 9 bases. Germline V lookup: CDR1 SGHRS, CDR2 YFSETQ. This CDR3 has 14 amino acids. After removal of 4 bases from V and 8 bases from J, the junction contained 6 bases not matched to a gene. CDR3 DNA sequence: TGCGCCAGCAGCCCTGGACAGGGGAAGGAAAAACTGTTTTTT. This sequence encodes CASSPGQGKEKLFF. The full variable domain, its missing parts supplied by reference TRBV5-1 and TRBJ1-4, is KAGVTQTPRYLIKTRGQQVTLSCSPISGHRSVSWYQQTPGQGLQFLFEYFSETQRNKGNFPGRFSGRQFSNSRSEMNVSTLELGDSALYLCASSPGQGKEKLFFGSGTQLSVL.

The V call is TRBV5-5, the J call TRBJ2-7; D possibly corresponds to TRBD2 (5 bases). Between the trimmed V and J ends, which lost 4 bases and 0 bases, there was a span of 14 bases. Germline V gene data show CDR1 as SGHKS and CDR2 as YYEKEE (reference sequence). The CDR3 consists of 15 residues. Written as DNA, the CDR3 is TGTGCCAGCAGCCCCGAGGGTGGTTTCTCCTACGAGCAGTACTTC. It specifies CASSPEGGFSYEQYF.

This clonotype has a handful of counts. V usage is TRBV6-5 and J usage is TRBJ2-7; the match to TRBD2 covers 7 bases. J was trimmed by 5 bases and V by 9 bases; bases with no gene match: 16. Germline V gives CDR1 MNHEY, CDR2 SVGAGI. The CDR3 length is 15 residues. Here the CDR3 reads CASLPLAGGRDEQYF. The CDR3 nucleotides read TGTGCCAGTCTGCCCCTGGCCGGGGGGAGAGACGAGCAGTACTTC.

Many counts were recorded for this clonotype. V gene TRBV20-1 combines with J gene TRBJ2-3, with unresolved D. Germline V gene sequence: CDR1 DFQATT, CDR2 SNEGSKA (reference sequence). V gave up 3 bases and J gave up 0 bases, with 7 bases separating them. The CDR3 has 13 residues. CDR3 region: CSARESSTDTQYF. Here the CDR3 DNA reads TGCAGTGCTAGGGAATCTAGCACAGATACGCAGTATTTT.

This clonotype was counted between two and nine times. The gene calls are TRBV28 and TRBJ1-2; possibly TRBD1 for D (5 bases). The ends were cut back, 8 bases at V and 4 bases at J, with 11 bases in the middle. Looked up from germline, CDR1 is MDHEN and CDR2 is SYDVKM. The CDR3 has 12 amino acids. The CDR3 bases are TGTGCCAGCGCGGGGACGGTCTATGGCTACACCTTC. Translation: CASAGTVYGYTF.

The table lists this clonotype with a few counts. V and J are TRBV20-1 and TRBJ2-1; 8 bases are a match to TRBD2. This CDR3 is built from 16 residues. The V segment lost 6 bases and the J segment 5 bases; nucleotides outside the gene matches: 15. Germline-derived CDR1 and CDR2 are DFQATT and SNEGSKA (reference sequence). In DNA, the CDR3 is TGCAGTGCAAGGGGCGGCGGGAGGACCCTCGACAATGAGCAGTTCTTC. This encodes CSARGGGRTLDNEQFF.

This clonotype was picked up a small number of times. This chain joins TRBV20-1 and TRBJ2-6, with TRBD2 matching over 9 bases. Germline lookup yields CDR1 DFQATT and CDR2 SNEGSKA (reference sequence). The V and J ends lost 4 bases and 0 bases, in that order; junction bases with no gene match: 4. This CDR3 contains 16 residues. In nucleotides, the CDR3 is TGCAGTGCTACTCCTAGCGGGACCTCTGGGGCCAACGTCCTGACTTTC. Translated, it gives CSATPSGTSGANVLTF.

The chain couples TRBV7-9 to TRBJ1-1; TRBD1 matches at 9 bases. V trimming: 5 bases; J trimming: 3 bases; junction bases outside the gene matches: 7. CDR1 and CDR2 from the germline V gene are SEHNR and FQNEAQ (reference sequence). This CDR3 region has 15 residues. The CDR3: CASSASQGAYTEAFF. DNA of the CDR3: TGTGCCAGCAGCGCGTCACAGGGGGCCTACACTGAAGCTTTCTTT.

The V and J genes are TRBV5-1 and TRBJ1-2; no firm D call. The germline V gene has CDR1 SGHRS and CDR2 YFSETQ. The V gene lost 3 bases and the J gene lost 8 bases, with 11 bases spanning the gap. This CDR3 contains 12 residues. The CDR3 sequence is CASSSGSRGYTF. Written as DNA, the CDR3 is TGCGCCAGCAGCTCGGGAAGTCGCGGCTACACCTTC.

This clonotype has just one count. This sequence joins TRBV10-1 and TRBJ2-1; D may be TRBD1 or TRBD2 (5 bases each). CDR1 WNHNN and CDR2 SYGVQD come from the germline V gene (reference sequence). V lost 3 bases to trimming and J lost 9 bases, with 15 bases between them. CDR3 length equals 14 residues. The CDR3 here is CASSDGDHRVEQFF. CDR3 in DNA: TGCGCCAGCAGTGATGGGGACCATCGGGTTGAGCAGTTCTTC.

On this clonotype: The junction departs from germline at one end; a sequencing error may be responsible. The chain is built from TRBV7-3 and TRBJ2-7; 7 nucleotides agree with TRBD1. Germline CDR1 reads SGHTA; CDR2 reads FQGTGA. CDR3 length: 17 amino acids. The CDR3 region is CASSGGLTGLNSYELYF. CDR3 sequence (DNA): TGTGCCAGCAGCGGCGGTTTGACAGGGTTAAACTCCTACGAGCTGTACTTC.

This clonotype was counted ten times or more. The chain uses TRBV10-2 and TRBJ2-7; 8 nucleotides align to TRBD1. Per the germline V gene, CDR1 is WSHSY and CDR2 is SAAADI. V shed 3 bases, J shed 1 base, and the junction held 5 bases outside the gene matches. The CDR3 is made up of 15 amino acids. The CDR3 is CASSDRGQGSYEQYF. The CDR3 nucleotides read TGCGCCAGCAGTGATCGAGGACAGGGATCCTACGAGCAGTACTTC.

The V gene is TRBV20-1, the J gene TRBJ2-1; no clear D. The CDR3 runs 14 residues. The V end lost 3 bases, the J end lost 6 bases, and 15 bases lay between the germline ends. Germline V gene data show CDR1 as DFQATT and CDR2 as SNEGSKA (reference sequence). This CDR3 reads CSASERVRSNEQFF. The CDR3 DNA reads TGCAGTGCTAGCGAACGGGTGCGGTCCAATGAGCAGTTCTTC.

Comment on this clonotype: Compared with germline, one end of the junction differs, possibly owing to a read error. The rearrangement links TRBV27 to TRBJ2-5; 8 bases map to TRBD1. Germline V gives CDR1 MNHEY, CDR2 SMNVEV (reference sequence). This CDR3 contains 15 residues. CDR3 in amino acids: CASSLSPRGLLGQYF. CDR3 coding DNA: TGTGCCAGTAGTTTATCGCCCAGGGGGCTCCTGGGGCAGTACTTC.